This TCR beta chain was sequenced during a study of blood T cell repertoires in COVID-19. The repertoire was sequenced with immunoSEQ multiplex PCR; TCRdb's copy has only in-frame clones and lacks some. The sample includes approximately 530,000 clones, less than 90% of them seen just once. Losses at the gene ends were 5 bases for V and 3 bases for J; bases not matched to a gene: 13. The CDR3 spans 17 residues. Germline CDR1 is MNHEY and CDR2 is SVGEGT. The sequence came from a woman aged 45-59 years with COVID-19, enrolled during active disease. The sequencing input was peripheral blood. The chain recombines TRBV6-2 or TRBV6-3 with TRBJ2-5, with 9 nucleotides matching TRBD2. CDR3 nucleotide sequence: TGTGCCAGCAGTCCACCGGCGGGGGGGAGGCCTAAAGAGACCCAGTACTTC. Amino acids: CASSPPAGGRPKETQYF.